What follows describes a single TCR beta chain. This sample is part of a study of blood T cell repertoires in COVID-19. For the study at large: Some COVID-19 samples were acute and others convalescent; all came from the United States, Italy and Spain. Nucleic acid was either cDNA or gDNA, and it came from T cells, B-cell-depleted T cells, or PBMCs.

Original methodology: Amplification with reference gene primers provided the estimates of nucleated cell counts. Repertoires were generated with immunoSEQ multiplex PCR, while TCRdb's copy carries only in-frame clones and drops some. V, J and clone size reflect that table, while D and trimming were determined from the DNA. The table has 35,000 to 55,000 clones, approximately 89% seen once. The sequence was collected from a human donor in a cohort sampled during active COVID-19. The material sequenced was peripheral blood.

The chain's CDR3 is CASSQFPLGINYGYTF. The CDR3 nucleotides are TGCGCCAGCAGTCAATTCCCTCTAGGAATTAACTATGGCTACACCTTC. The rearrangement uses TRBV23-1 and TRBJ1-2; no reliable D call. TRBV23-1 is designated an ORF whose function remains uncertain. This CDR3 contains 16 residues. With 1 base removed from V and 1 base from J, the gap between germline ends came to 13 bases.